The 5 T cell receptor beta chains in this list originate from one sample, sequenced in a study of human T cells and chemical hapten exposure. Indicated time point: pre-sensitization, week 0. Treatment described: therapeutic diphenylcyclopropenone sensitization with weekly scalp DPC. Via MiXCR, TCRdb re-called the RACE reads, giving one row per CDR3 protein. Of about 290,000 distinct CDR3 sequences in the sample, almost 8% were seen once. The material sequenced was whole blood, taken in connection with sensitization to the hapten diphenylcyclopropenone (DPC). The receptors derive from a man younger than 35 with alopecia areata. Some clones in this sample may be carry-over from other donors' samples.

J is TRBJ1-4 and V is TRBV10-3; 8 bases align to TRBD1. After removal of 3 bases from V and 5 bases from J, the junction contained 5 bases not matched to a gene. CDR1 ENHRY and CDR2 SYGVKD come from the germline V gene. The CDR3 extends over 15 amino acids. The CDR3 sequence: CAISERQGSNEKLFF. The CDR3 DNA sequence: TGTGCCATCAGTGAACGACAGGGGAGCAATGAAAAACTGTTTTTT.

This clonotype was counted a few times. The chain has TRBV6-5 and TRBJ2-7; a possible D gene is TRBD1 (6 bases). Trimming took 2 bases from V and 1 from J, leaving 18 bases between them. The CDR3 is 17 amino acids. CDR1 is MNHEY, CDR2 SVGAGI, per germline. In DNA, the CDR3 is TGTGCCAGCAGTTACGACCGGAGGACAGATCTTTCCTACGAGCAGTACTTC. Protein sequence: CASSYDRRTDLSYEQYF.

This clonotype occurred many times. V and J are TRBV5-6 and TRBJ1-2; no definite D call. This CDR3 is 13 amino acids long. Trimming stripped 1 base from V and 8 bases from J, with 12 bases between. Germline V gene lookup returns CDR1 SGHDT and CDR2 YYEEEE. Written as DNA, the CDR3 is TGTGCCAGCAGCTTGCCAAACCCCCCCGGCTACACCTTC. Its protein product is CASSLPNPPGYTF.

This chain connects TRBV7-8 to TRBJ1-1; TRBD1 is a possible D gene (5 bases). Between the trimmed V and J ends, which lost 5 bases and 1 base, there was a span of 14 bases. The CDR3 is made up of 15 amino acids. The germline V gene encodes CDR1 SGHVS and CDR2 FQNEAQ. CDR3 in amino acids: CASSARTTANTEAFF. Here the CDR3 DNA reads TGTGCCAGCAGCGCCCGGACAACTGCGAACACTGAAGCTTTCTTT.

This clonotype has just a few counts. DNA of the CDR3: TGTGCCAGCAGCGACGGTGACAAGCCGAACACTGAAGCTTTCTTT. Amino acids: CASSDGDKPNTEAFF. This chain links TRBV9 with TRBJ1-1; D unresolved. This CDR3 comprises 15 residues. Germline V CDR1 and CDR2: SGDLS, YYNGEE. Trimming left V 3 bases short and J 1 base short, with 13 bases between.